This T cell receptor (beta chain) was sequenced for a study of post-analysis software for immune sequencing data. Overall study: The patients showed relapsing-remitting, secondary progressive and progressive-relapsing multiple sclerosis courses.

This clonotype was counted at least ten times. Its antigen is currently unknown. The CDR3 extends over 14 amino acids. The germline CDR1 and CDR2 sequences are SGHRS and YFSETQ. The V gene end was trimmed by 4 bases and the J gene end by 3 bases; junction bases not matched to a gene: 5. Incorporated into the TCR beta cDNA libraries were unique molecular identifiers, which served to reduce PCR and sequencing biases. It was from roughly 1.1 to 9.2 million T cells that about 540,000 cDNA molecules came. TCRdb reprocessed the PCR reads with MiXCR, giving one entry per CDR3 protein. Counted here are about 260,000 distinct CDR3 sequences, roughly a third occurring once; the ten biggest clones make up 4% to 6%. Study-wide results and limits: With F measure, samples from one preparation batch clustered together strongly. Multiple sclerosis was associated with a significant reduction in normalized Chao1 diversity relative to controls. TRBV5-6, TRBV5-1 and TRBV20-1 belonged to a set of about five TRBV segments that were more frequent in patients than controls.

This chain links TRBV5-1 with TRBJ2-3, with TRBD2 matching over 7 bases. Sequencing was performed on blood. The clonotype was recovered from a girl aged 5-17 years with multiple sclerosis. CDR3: CASSAPAGTDTQYF. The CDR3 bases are TGCGCCAGCAGCGCCCCAGCGGGGACAGATACGCAGTATTTT.